Each of the 12 T cell receptor beta chains below was sequenced from the same sample in a study of response to subunit inactivated influenza vaccine. MiXCR was run by TCRdb on the RT-PCR reads, yielding one entry per CDR3 protein. The repertoire has roughly 460,000 distinct CDR3 sequences, 10% to 11% of them found once; the top ten carry approximately 12%. The sequences come from PBMCs from blood, collected around seven weeks after vaccination. All receptors come from a man aged 45-60 years who received an inactivated influenza vaccine.

This clonotype was counted only a few times. J is TRBJ1-1 and V is TRBV12-3 or TRBV12-4; D possibly corresponds to TRBD1 (6 bases). The ends were cut back, 6 bases at V and 1 base at J, with 15 bases in the middle. The CDR3 length is 15 residues. The CDR3 sequence is CASRRLGAGNTEAFF. As DNA, the CDR3 is TGTGCCAGCAGGCGCCTGGGGGCTGGGAACACTGAAGCTTTCTTT.

This clonotype was observed a handful of times. The genes are TRBV20-1 and TRBJ1-6; perhaps TRBD1 as D (5 bases). Germline V gene data show CDR1 as DFQATT and CDR2 as SNEGSKA (reference sequence). The CDR3 runs to 15 residues. The V end was cut by 1 base, the J end by 7 bases, with 14 bases between. CDR3 residues: CSARGRTGLNSPLHF. The CDR3 DNA reads as TGCAGTGCTAGAGGACGGACGGGACTGAATTCACCCCTCCACTTT.

This clonotype was counted ten times or more. The rearrangement uses TRBV7-2 and TRBJ2-3; no clear D. The V end lost 1 base, the J end lost 4 bases, and 3 bases lay between the germline ends. Germline CDR1 reads SGHTA; CDR2 reads FQGNSA. The CDR3 contains 12 residues. This CDR3 is CASSLVADTQYF. CDR3 bases: TGTGCCAGCAGCTTAGTGGCAGATACGCAGTATTTT.

Note on this clonotype: It is likely a read error, because the conserved phenylalanine at the end of the CDR3 is missing. The chain recombines TRBV20-1 with TRBJ2-3; possibly TRBD2 for D (5 bases). The CDR3 has 14 amino acids. V was shortened by 1 base and J by 0 bases, with 8 bases between the two germline ends. Germline loops: CDR1 DFQATT, CDR2 SNEGSKA (reference sequence). The CDR3 region has the DNA TGCAGTGCTAGAGTAGCGACTAGCACAGATACGCAGTATTGT. Translating gives CSARVATSTDTQYC.

This clonotype was counted many times. The rearrangement links TRBV4-3 to TRBJ2-7; D unresolved. V gave up 0 bases and J gave up 3 bases, with 15 bases separating them. The CDR3 covers 16 residues. Germline CDR1 is LGHNA and CDR2 is YSLEER. The CDR3 sequence: CASSQDPMTRYYEQYF. The CDR3 coding sequence is TGCGCCAGCAGCCAAGACCCCATGACACGCTACTACGAGCAGTACTTC.

This clonotype was observed a few times. The chain joins TRBV20-1 to TRBJ2-7, with 9 bases identical to TRBD2. Trimming cost V 3 bases and J 4 bases; bases outside gene matches: 16. From germline, CDR1 is DFQATT and CDR2 SNEGSKA (reference sequence). The CDR3 extends over 17 amino acids. CDR3 sequence reads: CSASRFGVAGVPYEQYF. CDR3 nucleotide sequence: TGCAGTGCTAGTCGGTTCGGGGTAGCGGGAGTACCATACGAGCAGTACTTC.

There are many counts of this clonotype. The chain is built from TRBV7-6 and TRBJ2-5; D may match TRBD1 or TRBD2 (5 bases each). Trimming stripped 2 bases from V and 6 bases from J, with 16 bases between. The CDR3 length is 15 residues. Germline V CDR1 and CDR2: SGHVS, FNYEAQ. The CDR3 DNA sequence: TGTGCCAGCAGCTTAATTAGCCGGGACCTGAAGACCCAGTACTTC. Its protein is CASSLISRDLKTQYF.

V and J are TRBV12-3 or TRBV12-4 and TRBJ1-4, with D perhaps matching TRBD1 (6 bases). The V gene lost 3 bases and the J gene lost 7 bases, with 15 bases spanning the gap. The CDR3 totals 15 residues. The CDR3, as DNA: TGTGCCAGCAGTTTCTTCAGGGGCCCTGGTGAAAAACTGTTTTTT. Translating it yields CASSFFRGPGEKLFF.

The chain joins TRBV7-2 to TRBJ1-2, with D hard to call. The CDR3 has 15 amino acids. CDR1 SGHTA and CDR2 FQGNSA come from the germline V gene. V was trimmed by 1 base and J by 2 bases, leaving 11 bases between them. CDR3 bases: TGTGCCAGCAGCTTAGACTGGGGAGGGAACTATGGCTACACCTTC. Its translation: CASSLDWGGNYGYTF.

V usage is TRBV7-3 and J usage is TRBJ2-4, with D maybe TRBD1 (6 bases). Between the trimmed V and J ends, which lost 5 bases and 7 bases, there was a span of 15 bases. Germline values: CDR1 SGHTA, CDR2 FQGTGA. This CDR3 has 14 residues. The CDR3 sequence is CASSPTRGYNIQYF. For the CDR3, the DNA is TGTGCCAGCAGCCCCACCAGGGGATACAACATTCAGTACTTC.

The table lists this clonotype with a few counts. The CDR3 DNA reads as TGTGCCAGGACCTACGAGCAGTACTTC. Protein sequence: CARTYEQYF. V gene TRBV6-5 combines with J gene TRBJ2-7; the D is unclear. The ends were cut back, 9 bases at V and 2 bases at J, with 2 bases in the middle. This CDR3 spans 9 amino acids. CDR1 is MNHEY and CDR2 is SVGAGI in the germline V gene.

This clonotype has a handful of counts. The DNA of the CDR3 is TGCGCCAGCAGCCAAGAAGGAAGGGGAGCCACGCAGTATTTT. Translated: CASSQEGRGATQYF. The rearrangement uses TRBV4-1 and TRBJ2-3, with D perhaps matching TRBD1 or TRBD2 (5 bases each). CDR3 length: 14 residues. Trimming cost V 0 bases and J 9 bases, with 13 bases left between them. Germline V gives CDR1 MGHRA, CDR2 YSYEKL.